This T cell receptor (beta chain) emerged from a study of T-cell reconstitution after alpha-beta-depleted transplantation in children. In this sample, this clonotype turned up many times. The CDR3 runs to 12 residues. Trimming left V 6 bases short and J 5 bases short, with 10 bases between. Researchers prepared the TCRbeta library using unique molecular identifiers, the study reports. TCRdb independently ran MiXCR on the PCR reads; one entry per CDR3 protein. Of 260,000 or so distinct CDR3 sequences in the sample, about 12% are singletons; the top ten hold over 2%. The input for sequencing was PBMCs from the stem cell graft donor, taken from the stem cell graft. This clonotype was sampled from a human donor who donated a stem cell graft to a child with acute lymphoblastic leukemia. The rearrangement uses TRBV12-3 or TRBV12-4 and TRBJ2-5, with a tentative D call TRBD2 (5 bases). This CDR3 is CASSPGRETQYF. The CDR3 DNA sequence: TGTGCCAGCAGCCCGGGAAGGGAGACCCAGTACTTC.